The clone carrying this T cell receptor beta chain was counted between two and nine times. Its matching antigen is unknown. The assay was immunoSEQ multiplex PCR, and TCRdb's table has in-frame clones only and misses some. The sample includes 550,000 to 700,000 clones, 55% to 85% seen only once; the top ten take 1.5% to 2%. The sample is drawn from a study of shared clonotypes between healthy human individuals. As for the study in general: Three plates were used per donor for CD4 naive, three for CD4 memory, two for CD8 naive and one for CD8 memory.

CDR1 is LGHNA, CDR2 YNFKEQ, per germline. The CDR3 length is 13 residues. V was pared by 4 bases and J by 9 bases, with 15 bases between. Study conclusions and caveats: Genetic and exposure-history diversity was limited by the few donors. Sorted-subset sequencing was shown by rarefaction to be incomplete despite large depth.

The chain links TRBV4-2 to TRBJ2-5; a possible D gene is TRBD1 (5 bases). Sequenced input: memory CD4+ T cells sorted from blood. The subset denotes: CD45RA-negative fraction. The sequence was collected from a woman in her 30s in good health. The CDR3 protein is CASSLDSSPSQYF. CDR3 DNA: TGTGCCAGCAGCCTTGACAGCTCTCCCTCCCAGTACTTC.